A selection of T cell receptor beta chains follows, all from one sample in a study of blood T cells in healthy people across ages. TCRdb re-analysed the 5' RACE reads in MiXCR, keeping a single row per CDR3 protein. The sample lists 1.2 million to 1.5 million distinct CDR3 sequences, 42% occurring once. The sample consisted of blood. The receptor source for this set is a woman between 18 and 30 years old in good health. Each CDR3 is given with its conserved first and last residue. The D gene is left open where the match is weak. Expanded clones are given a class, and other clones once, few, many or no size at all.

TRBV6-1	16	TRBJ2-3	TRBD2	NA	CASSEWAGVSTDTQYF	TGTGCCAGCAGTGAATGGGCGGGGGTAAGCACAGATACGCAGTATTTT
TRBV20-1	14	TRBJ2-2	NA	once	CSARDHGNAGELFF	TGCAGTGCTAGAGATCATGGGAACGCCGGGGAGCTGTTTTTT
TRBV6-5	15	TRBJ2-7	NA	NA	CASSVNRREAHEQYF	TGTGCCAGCAGCGTTAATAGAAGGGAGGCCCACGAGCAGTACTTC
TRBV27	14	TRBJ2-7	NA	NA	CASSPPWSTNEQYF	TGTGCCAGCAGTCCACCATGGTCCACCAACGAGCAGTACTTC
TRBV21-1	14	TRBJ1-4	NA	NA	CASSRPRQAEKLFF	TGTGCCAGCAGCAGGCCCAGACAGGCTGAAAAACTGTTTTTT
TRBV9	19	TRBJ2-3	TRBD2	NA	CASSFHPGTSGGDTDTQYF	TGTGCCAGCAGCTTCCATCCCGGGACTAGCGGGGGAGACACAGATACGCAGTATTTT
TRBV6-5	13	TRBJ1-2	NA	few	CASSRPDFMGYTF	TGTGCCAGCAGTAGACCGGACTTTATGGGCTACACCTTC
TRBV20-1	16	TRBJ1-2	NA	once	CSASWRATLVDYGYTF	TGCAGCGCTAGTTGGAGGGCTACCTTAGTCGACTATGGCTACACCTTC
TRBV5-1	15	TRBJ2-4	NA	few	CASSPAPDPTYIQYF	TGCGCCAGCAGCCCCGCCCCCGACCCGACCTACATTCAGTACTTC
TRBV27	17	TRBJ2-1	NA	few	CASSLGLRLSSYNEQFF	TGTGCCAGCAGTTTGGGACTCCGATTGAGCTCCTACAATGAGCAGTTCTTC
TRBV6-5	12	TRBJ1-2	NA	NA	CASSTAGWGYTF	TGTGCCAGCAGTACGGCAGGGTGGGGCTACACCTTC
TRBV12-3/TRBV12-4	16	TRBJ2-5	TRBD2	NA	CASSLRGGEYKETQYF	TGTGCCAGCAGTTTAAGGGGAGGGGAGTACAAAGAGACCCAGTACTTC
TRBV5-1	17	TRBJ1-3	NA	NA	CASSASDGTSSGNTIYF	TGCGCCAGCAGCGCTTCTGACGGAACCTCCTCTGGAAACACCATATATTTT
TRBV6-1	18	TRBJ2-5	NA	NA	CASSSLAFSQRGLNEQYF	TGTGCCAGCAGCTCCCTAGCGTTTTCACAGCGCGGCCTCAATGAGCAGTACTTC
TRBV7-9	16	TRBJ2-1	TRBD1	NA	CAIQAGQGVLYNEQFF	TGTGCCATCCAGGCGGGACAGGGTGTATTGTACAATGAGCAGTTCTTC
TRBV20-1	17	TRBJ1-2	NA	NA	CSARDWRLEGGNYGYTF	TGCAGTGCTAGAGATTGGCGGCTGGAGGGGGGGAACTATGGCTACACCTTC
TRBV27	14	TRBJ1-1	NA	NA	CASSPGYTNTEAFF	TGTGCCAGCAGCCCAGGATACACAAACACTGAAGCTTTCTTT
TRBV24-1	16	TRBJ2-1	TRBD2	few	CATSDPLGEGKNEQFF	TGTGCCACCAGTGATCCCTTGGGGGAGGGGAAAAATGAGCAGTTCTTC
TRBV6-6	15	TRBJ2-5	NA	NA	CASSWNTARLETQYF	TGTGCCAGCAGTTGGAACACGGCTCGTCTGGAGACCCAGTACTTC